This T cell receptor (beta chain) was found in a study of T cell clones after liver transplantation. Study results and caveats: Post-transplant time points were not standardized, so conclusions are preliminary.

Trimming took 2 bases from V and 3 from J; bases not matched to a gene: 10. CDR1 and CDR2 (germline): SGHAT, FQNNGV. The CDR3 totals 17 residues. Points on this clone: Its target is not known.

Assay used: immunoSEQ multiplex PCR; TCRdb lists only in-frame clones, some missing. The repertoire holds over 14,000 clones, with approximately 86% as singletons. V is TRBV11-2 and J is TRBJ1-5; TRBD1 matches 7 bases. The sequence derives from a human patient who received a liver transplant. Some T cells may be graft donor cells. This material consisted of CD8+ T cells from blood, taken around 50 months after liver transplant. This CDR3 reads CASSLSTSGGVNQPQHF. The CDR3, as DNA: TGTGCCAGCAGCTTATCCACGTCAGGGGGGGTCAATCAGCCCCAGCATTTT.